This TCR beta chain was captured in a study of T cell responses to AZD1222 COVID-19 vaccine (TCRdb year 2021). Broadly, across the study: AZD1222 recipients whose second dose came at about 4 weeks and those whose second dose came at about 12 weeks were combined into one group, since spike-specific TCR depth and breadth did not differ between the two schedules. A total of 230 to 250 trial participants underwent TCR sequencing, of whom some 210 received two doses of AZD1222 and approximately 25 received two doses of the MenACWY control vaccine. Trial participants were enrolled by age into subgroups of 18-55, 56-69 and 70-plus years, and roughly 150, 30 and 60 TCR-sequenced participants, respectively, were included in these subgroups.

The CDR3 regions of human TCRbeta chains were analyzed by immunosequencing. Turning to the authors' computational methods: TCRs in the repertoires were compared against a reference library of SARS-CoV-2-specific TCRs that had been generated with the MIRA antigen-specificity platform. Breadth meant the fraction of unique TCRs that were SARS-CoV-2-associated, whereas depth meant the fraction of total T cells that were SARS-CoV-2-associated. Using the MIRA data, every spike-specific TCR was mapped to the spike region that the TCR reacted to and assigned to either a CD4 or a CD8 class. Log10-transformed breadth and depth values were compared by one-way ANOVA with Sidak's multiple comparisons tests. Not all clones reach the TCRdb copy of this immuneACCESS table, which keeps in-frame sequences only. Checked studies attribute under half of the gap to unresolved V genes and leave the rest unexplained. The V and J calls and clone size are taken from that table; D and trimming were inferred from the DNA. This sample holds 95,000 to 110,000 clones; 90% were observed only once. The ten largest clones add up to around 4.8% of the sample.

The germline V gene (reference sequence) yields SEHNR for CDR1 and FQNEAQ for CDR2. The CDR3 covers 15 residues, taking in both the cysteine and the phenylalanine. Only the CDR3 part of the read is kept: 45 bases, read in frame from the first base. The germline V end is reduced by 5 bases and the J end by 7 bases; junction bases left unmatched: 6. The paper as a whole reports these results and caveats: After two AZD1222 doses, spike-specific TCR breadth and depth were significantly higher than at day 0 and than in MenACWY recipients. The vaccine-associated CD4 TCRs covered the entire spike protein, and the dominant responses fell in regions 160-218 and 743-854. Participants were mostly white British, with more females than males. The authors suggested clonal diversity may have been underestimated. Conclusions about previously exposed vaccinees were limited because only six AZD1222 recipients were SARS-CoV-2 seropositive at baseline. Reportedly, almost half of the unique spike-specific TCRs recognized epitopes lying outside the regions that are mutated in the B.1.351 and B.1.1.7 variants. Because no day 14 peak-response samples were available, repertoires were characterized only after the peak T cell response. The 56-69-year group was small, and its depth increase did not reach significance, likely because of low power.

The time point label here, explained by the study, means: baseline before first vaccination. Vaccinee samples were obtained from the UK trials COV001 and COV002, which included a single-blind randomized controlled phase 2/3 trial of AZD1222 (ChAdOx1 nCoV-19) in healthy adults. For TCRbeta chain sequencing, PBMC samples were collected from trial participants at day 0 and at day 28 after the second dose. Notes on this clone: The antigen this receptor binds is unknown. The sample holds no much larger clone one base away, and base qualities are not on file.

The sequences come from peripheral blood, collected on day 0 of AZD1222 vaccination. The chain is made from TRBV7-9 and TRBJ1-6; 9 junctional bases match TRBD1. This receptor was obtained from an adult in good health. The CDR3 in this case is CASSPDRGVNSPLHF. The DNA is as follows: TGTGCCAGCAGCCCGGACAGGGGAGTAAATTCACCCCTCCACTTT.